This TCR beta chain was sequenced in a study of T-cell reconstitution after alpha-beta-depleted transplantation in children. Study-wide results and caveats: Recipient T cells and thymic progenitors that survived were the source of the high TCRbeta diversity seen at day 60 in some patients. A year had passed since transplant, and T-cell counts and diversity by then came mostly from newly produced T cells. The study reportedly traced alpha-beta T cells about two months after transplant to several hundred expanded graft clones.

Preparation of the TCRbeta library involved a method that used unique molecular identifiers. TCRdb analysed the PCR reads with MiXCR anew, one entry per CDR3 protein. The data hold around 670,000 distinct CDR3 sequences, with around 13% observed a single time. About this clonotype itself: Its antigen is as yet unknown.

Germline CDR1 SQVTM, CDR2 ANQGSEA. There are 13 residues in the CDR3. Between the trimmed V and J ends, which lost 3 bases and 5 bases, there was a span of 13 bases. This receptor was taken from a girl aged 2-15 years with congenital amegakaryocytic thrombocytopenia, due to receive a stem cell transplant. Sample: PBMCs, taken before TCRalphabeta/CD19-depleted stem cell transplant. The chain uses TRBV29-1 and TRBJ2-5; no clear D gene. The CDR3 DNA reads TGCAGCGTTGACTACATAGGAACGGAGACCCAGTACTTC. Its translation is CSVDYIGTETQYF.